This TCR beta chain was sequenced in a study of monozygotic twins with cystic fibrosis. Study observations and caveats: The repertoire was suggested to be naive-dominated, clonality median around 0.01. Monozygotic CF twin pairs shared significantly more nucleotide-identical clonotypes than unrelated CF individuals did.

The CDR3 length is 14 residues. Trimming at V came to 1 base and at J to 1 base, leaving 3 bases not matched to a gene. Germline CDR1 and CDR2: GTSNPN and SVGIG (reference sequence). Sequencing used immunoSEQ multiplex PCR; TCRdb keeps in-frame clones, though not all of them. The sample includes some 32,000 clones, roughly 96% of them seen just once. Details on this clone: What it recognizes is unknown.

The genes are TRBV30 and TRBJ1-1, with 7 bases identical to TRBD1. This receptor was taken from a girl aged 2-10 years with cystic fibrosis. The sample consisted of blood. CDR3 in amino acids: CAWSAGQTNTEAFF. CDR3 nucleotides: TGTGCCTGGAGTGCGGGACAGACGAACACTGAAGCTTTCTTT.